This T cell receptor beta chain was sequenced during a study of CD8+CD57+ T cells in acquired aplastic anemia. V lost 5 bases, J lost 4 bases, and 15 bases lay in between. CDR3 size: 16 residues. CDR1 is MNHEY and CDR2 is SVGAGI in the germline V gene. The study profiled TCR beta VDJ and CDR3 using genomic DNA as template. TCRdb ran MiXCR on the reads and lists one entry per CDR3 protein. Among about 420,000 distinct CDR3 sequences, 65% to 75% were seen once, and the ten largest hold approximately 4%. The sample was sorted CD4+, CD8+, or CD8+CD57+ T cells (not recorded which) from PBMCs. The chain links TRBV6-5 to TRBJ2-6, with D possibly being TRBD1 (6 bases). This receptor was obtained from a human donor in good health, serving as a control. The CDR3 loop reads CASSTPPGTGANVLTF. The CDR3 DNA follows: TGTGCCAGCAGTACTCCGCCCGGGACAGGGGCCAACGTCCTGACTTTC.